Listed here are 4 T cell receptor beta chains from one sample, sequenced in a study of blood T cell repertoires in COVID-19. Sequencing was performed with immunoSEQ multiplex PCR; in TCRdb, only in-frame clones are kept and a portion is missing. The sample holds over 200,000 clones, roughly nine tenths seen once. Sequenced sample: peripheral blood. These receptors were taken from a man aged 55 to 70 who had recovered from COVID-19.

CDR3 loop: CASSARTSGANEQFF. CDR3 coding DNA: TGTGCCAGCAGCGCGCGGACTAGCGGGGCCAATGAGCAGTTCTTC. The V call is TRBV9, the J call TRBJ2-1, with TRBD2 identical over 12 bases. The CDR3 spans 15 residues. CDR1 and CDR2 (germline): SGDLS, YYNGEE. V was pared by 3 bases and J by 6 bases, with 4 bases of the junction left unmatched.

The rearrangement joins TRBV5-1 to TRBJ2-7; D gene unclear. V was clipped by 3 bases and J by 0 bases, with 13 bases between them. The CDR3 loop spans 15 amino acids. Per the germline V gene, CDR1 is SGHRS and CDR2 is YFSETQ. The CDR3: CASSSSTGYSYEQYF. The CDR3 region has the DNA TGCGCCAGCAGCTCCTCGACGGGTTACTCCTACGAGCAGTACTTC.

A few counts support this clone. V and J are TRBV7-2 and TRBJ2-7; 7 nucleotides line up with TRBD2. The CDR3 covers 15 residues. Germline V gives CDR1 SGHTA, CDR2 FQGNSA. J was trimmed by 1 base and V by 1 base; bases with no gene match: 4. The CDR3 DNA follows: TGTGCCAGCAGCTTAGGGGGTAGCGGGTCCTACGAGCAGTACTTC. Residues: CASSLGGSGSYEQYF.

This chain connects TRBV9 to TRBJ2-5; 7 bases match TRBD2. The J segment lost 4 bases and the V segment lost 4 bases, leaving 10 bases of the junction unmatched. Germline loops: CDR1 SGDLS, CDR2 YYNGEE. The CDR3 sequence is 15 residues long. CDR3 sequence: CASSPSTLARETQYF. The CDR3 coding sequence is TGTGCCAGCAGCCCCAGTACACTAGCGCGAGAGACCCAGTACTTC.